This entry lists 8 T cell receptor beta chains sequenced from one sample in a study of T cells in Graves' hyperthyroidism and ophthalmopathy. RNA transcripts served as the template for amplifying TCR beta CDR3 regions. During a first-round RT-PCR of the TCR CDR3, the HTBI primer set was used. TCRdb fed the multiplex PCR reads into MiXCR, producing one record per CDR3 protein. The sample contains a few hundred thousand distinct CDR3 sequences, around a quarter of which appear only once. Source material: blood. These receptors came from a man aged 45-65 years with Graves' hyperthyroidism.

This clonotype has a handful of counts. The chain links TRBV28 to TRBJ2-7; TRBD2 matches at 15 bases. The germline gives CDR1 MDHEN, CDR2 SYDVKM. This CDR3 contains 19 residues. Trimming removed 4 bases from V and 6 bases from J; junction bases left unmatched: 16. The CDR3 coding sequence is TGTGCCAGCAGTTCCCCCCGGACTAGCGGGAGGGTTCCCTTGCTCGAGCAGTACTTC. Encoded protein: CASSSPRTSGRVPLLEQYF.

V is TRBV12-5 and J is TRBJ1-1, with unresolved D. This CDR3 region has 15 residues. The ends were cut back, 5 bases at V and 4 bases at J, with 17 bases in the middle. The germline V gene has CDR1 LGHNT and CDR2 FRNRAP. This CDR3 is CASGGPGPPGTEAFF. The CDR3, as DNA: TGTGCTAGTGGTGGGCCGGGCCCCCCGGGCACTGAAGCTTTCTTT.

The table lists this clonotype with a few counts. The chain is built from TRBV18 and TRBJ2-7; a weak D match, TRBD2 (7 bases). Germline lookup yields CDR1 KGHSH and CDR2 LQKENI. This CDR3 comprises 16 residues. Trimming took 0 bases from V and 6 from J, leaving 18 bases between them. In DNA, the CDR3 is TGTGCCAGCTCACCACCTAGGGGGACTAACCCCGGCGAGCAGTACTTC. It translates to CASSPPRGTNPGEQYF.

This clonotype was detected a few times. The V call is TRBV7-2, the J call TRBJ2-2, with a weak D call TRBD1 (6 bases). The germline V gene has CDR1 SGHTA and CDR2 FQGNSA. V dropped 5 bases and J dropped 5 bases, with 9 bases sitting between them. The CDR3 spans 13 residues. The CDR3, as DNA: TGTGCCAGCAGCACGCAGGGGACCGGGGAGCTGTTTTTT. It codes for CASSTQGTGELFF.

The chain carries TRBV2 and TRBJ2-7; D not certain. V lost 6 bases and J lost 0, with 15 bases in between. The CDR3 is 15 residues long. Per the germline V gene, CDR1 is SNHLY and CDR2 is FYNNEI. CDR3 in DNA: TGTGCCAGCAGGGAACAGCCTCTGAGCTCCTACGAGCAGTACTTC. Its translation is CASREQPLSSYEQYF. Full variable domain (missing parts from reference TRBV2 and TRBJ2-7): EPEVTQTPSHQVTQMGQEVILRCVPISNHLYFYWYRQILGQKVEFLVSFYNNEISEKSEIFDDQFSVERPDGSNFTLKIRSTKLEDSAMYFCASREQPLSSYEQYFGPGTRLTVT.

As DNA, the CDR3 is TGTGCCAGCAGTCCTAAGTATGAGCAGTTCTTC. This gives the protein CASSPKYEQFF. The rearrangement uses TRBV12-3 or TRBV12-4 and TRBJ2-1; D gene ambiguous. The ends were cut back, 5 bases at V and 8 bases at J, with 7 bases in the middle. CDR3 length equals 11 residues.

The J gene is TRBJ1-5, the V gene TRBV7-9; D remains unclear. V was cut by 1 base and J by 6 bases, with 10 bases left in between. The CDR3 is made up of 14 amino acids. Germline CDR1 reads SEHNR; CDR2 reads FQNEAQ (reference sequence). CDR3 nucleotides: TGTGCCAGCAGCTTAGACACAGTAAGTCAGCCCCAGCATTTT. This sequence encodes CASSLDTVSQPQHF.

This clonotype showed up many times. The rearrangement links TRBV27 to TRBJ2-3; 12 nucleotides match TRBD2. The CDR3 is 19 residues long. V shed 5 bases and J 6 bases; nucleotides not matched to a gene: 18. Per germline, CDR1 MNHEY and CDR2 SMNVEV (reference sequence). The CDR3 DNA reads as TGTGCCAGCAGTCTGACTAGCGGGGGCTTTGATTCTCCCACGGATACGCAGTATTTT. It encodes CASSLTSGGFDSPTDTQYF.